A selection of T cell receptor beta chains follows, all from one sample in a study of vaccination effects on CD4 cells after COVID-19. Profiled with immunoSEQ multiplex PCR; TCRdb holds only in-frame clones, not every one. The sample has about 16,000 clones; about 70% are singletons. These receptors lack a known antigen. Specimen: CD4+ T cells from PBMCs cultured with HCoV-NL63 spike peptides, collected after COVID-19 vaccination. The source of these receptors is a human donor who received a COVID-19 vaccine. Both conserved end residues are part of each CDR3. Fields, in order: V gene, D gene, J gene, clone size, CDR3 DNA, CDR3 protein. A D gene is named only where the DNA matches it firmly. Clone size appears in some rows only: once, few, many, or a class for an expanded clone.

TRBV7-9	TRBD2	TRBJ2-7	NA	TGTGCCAGCAGACTAGAGGCTAGCGGGAGGACCCCTTACGAGCAGTACTTC	CASRLEASGRTPYEQYF
TRBV7-3	TRBD2	TRBJ2-3	few	TGTGCCAGCAGCTTATCTGCGGGGGGCAGCACAGATACGCAGTATTTT	CASSLSAGGSTDTQYF
TRBV5-1	TRBD2	TRBJ2-7	NA	TGCGCCAGCAGCTTGGCGGGAGGGGGACGAGGCGAGCAGTACTTC	CASSLAGGGRGEQYF
TRBV30	NA	TRBJ1-5	NA	TGTGCCTGGAGTGGATGGGGGATCTTTAGCAATCAGCCCCAGCATTTT	CAWSGWGIFSNQPQHF
TRBV3-1/TRBV3-2	NA	TRBJ2-7	NA	TGTGCCAGCAGCCAAGGGTGGCAGGCCTACGAGCAGTACTTC	CASSQGWQAYEQYF
TRBV1	NA	TRBJ2-7	NA	TGCACCAGCGGCGCTTGTGACAGGGCCTACGAGCAGTACTTC	CTSGACDRAYEQYF
TRBV20-1	NA	TRBJ1-6	NA	TGCAGTGCTAGTATTGGGAGAAGCGGCAATTCACCCCTCCACTTT	CSASIGRSGNSPLHF
TRBV10-1	TRBD2	TRBJ2-7	NA	TGCGCCACCGGGACTAGCGGGAGGAGTAGGGACGAGCAGTACTTC	CATGTSGRSRDEQYF
TRBV5-5	TRBD1	TRBJ1-4	NA	TGTGCCAGCAGCTTGGAGGCGGGACAGGGAAAAAAACTGTTTTTT	CASSLEAGQGKKLFF
TRBV11-2	TRBD1	TRBJ2-1	NA	TGTGCCAGCAGCCCCCGGGACAGGGGGAGCTACAATGAGCAGTTCTTC	CASSPRDRGSYNEQFF
TRBV3-1/TRBV3-2	TRBD2	TRBJ2-5	NA	TGTGCCAGCAGCCTTAGCGGGAGAGGAGGGACCCAGTACTTC	CASSLSGRGGTQYF
TRBV5-1	TRBD1	TRBJ2-6	NA	TGCGCCAGCAGCTTGGGGACAGGGCCCGGGGCCAACGTCCTGACTTTC	CASSLGTGPGANVLTF
TRBV29-1	NA	TRBJ2-7	NA	TGCAGCGTTGAGCGGGGTTCGTCTATGGAGCAGTACTTC	CSVERGSSMEQYF
TRBV24-1	NA	TRBJ2-1	NA	TGTGCCACCTCCTTGGGGGGGGGCCCCACTGAGCAGTTCTTC	CATSLGGGPTEQFF
TRBV3-1/TRBV3-2	TRBD2	TRBJ2-7	few	TGTGCCAGCAGCCGCGACAGGGGCCTAGCGGGAGCCTACGAGCAGTACTTC	CASSRDRGLAGAYEQYF
TRBV5-6	NA	TRBJ2-7	NA	TGTGCCAGCAGCTTGATCAGGGAAGCCGAGCAGTACTTC	CASSLIREAEQYF
TRBV6-2/TRBV6-3	NA	TRBJ1-1	NA	TGTGCCAGCAGTCATCGGAAGGTTGCTGAAGCTTTCTTT	CASSHRKVAEAFF
TRBV2	NA	TRBJ2-2	NA	TGTGCCAGCAGTCTGCTCGGAGGGGGGGGCAGTAGGTACACCGGGGAGCTGTTTTTT	CASSLLGGGGSRYTGELFF
TRBV3-1/TRBV3-2	NA	TRBJ1-1	few	TGTGCCAGCAGCCTGAGAGGGGGCACTGAAGCTTTCTTT	CASSLRGGTEAFF
TRBV7-2	NA	TRBJ1-5	few	TGTGCCAGCAGCTCTCAAAATCAGCCCCAGCATTTT	CASSSQNQPQHF
TRBV30	NA	TRBJ2-3	NA	TGTGCCTGGAGTGTAAAGGGCACAGATACGCAGTATTTT	CAWSVKGTDTQYF
TRBV19	NA	TRBJ2-7	NA	TGTGCCAGTAGTATATCAGGCGCCAACTCCTACGAGCAGTACTTC	CASSISGANSYEQYF
TRBV29-1	TRBD2	TRBJ2-1	NA	TGCAGCGTATGGACTAGCGGGAATGAGCAGTTCTTC	CSVWTSGNEQFF
TRBV28	NA	TRBJ1-5	few	TGTGCCAGCAGTTTAGGCCGGGGCCCCTCAGGGCAGCCCCAGCATTTT	CASSLGRGPSGQPQHF
TRBV19	TRBD1	TRBJ2-1	NA	TGTGCCAGTAGTATAGATGGGACAGGGACCAATGAGCAGTTCTTC	CASSIDGTGTNEQFF
TRBV19	NA	TRBJ1-4	NA	TGTGCCAGTCTTCGGGCGCCTAATGAAAAACTGTTTTTT	CASLRAPNEKLFF
TRBV27	NA	TRBJ2-7	NA	TGTGCCAGCAGTCTCACCGGGACGGTCTCCTACGAGCAGTACTTC	CASSLTGTVSYEQYF
TRBV14	TRBD2	TRBJ2-3	NA	TGTGCCAGCAGCCGAACTAGCGGTGGGTCAGATACGCAGTATTTT	CASSRTSGGSDTQYF
TRBV23-1	NA	TRBJ2-2	few	TGCGCCAGCAAAGGTAGCGAAAACACCGGGGAGCTGTTTTTT	CASKGSENTGELFF
TRBV7-2	NA	TRBJ2-4	NA	TGTGCCAGCAGCTCCCAGGGGTCGGACATTCAGTACTTC	CASSSQGSDIQYF
TRBV20-1	NA	TRBJ1-3	NA	TGCAGTGCTAGTATCACCACAGGGATTGACACCATATATTTT	CSASITTGIDTIYF
TRBV28	TRBD1	TRBJ1-2	NA	TGTGCCAGCAGTTCGGGGGACAGGGAGCATGGCTACACCTTC	CASSSGDREHGYTF
TRBV5-8	NA	TRBJ1-5	NA	TGTGCCAGCAGCTCTCAGGGGTGGCAGCCCCAGCATTTT	CASSSQGWQPQHF
TRBV5-4	NA	TRBJ2-5	NA	TGTGCCAGCAGCTCCCACCTGCAAGAGACCCAGTACTTC	CASSSHLQETQYF
TRBV9	TRBD2	TRBJ2-2	NA	TGTGCCAGCAGCGTAGGGGCTAGCGGGGGGGCCTGGACCGGGGAGCTGTTTTTT	CASSVGASGGAWTGELFF
TRBV6-6	TRBD1	TRBJ1-5	NA	TGTGCCAGCAGTAGCCGGACAGGGAACGTAGCTCAGCCCCAGCATTTT	CASSSRTGNVAQPQHF
TRBV19	NA	TRBJ2-1	NA	TGTGCCAGTAGTACCCAGAAGACCCTCCCGCAGTTCTTC	CASSTQKTLPQFF
TRBV19	TRBD1	TRBJ1-1	NA	TGTGCCAGTAACCGGTTGGGGACAGGGAGCACTGAAGCTTTCTTT	CASNRLGTGSTEAFF
TRBV28	NA	TRBJ1-1	NA	TGTGCCAGCAGTCCGACGAACCCCTATGCTGAAGCTTTCTTT	CASSPTNPYAEAFF
TRBV9	NA	TRBJ2-1	NA	TGTGCCAGCAGCCCCCGGGACGCCACCTACAATGAGCAGTTCTTC	CASSPRDATYNEQFF
TRBV18	NA	TRBJ1-1	once	TGTGCCAGCTCACCAGGGGCCACCACTGAAGCTTTCTTT	CASSPGATTEAFF
TRBV6-5	TRBD1	TRBJ2-7	once	TGTGCCAGCAGTTTAGGGGGGACAGGGGATTACGAGCAGTACTTC	CASSLGGTGDYEQYF
TRBV15	TRBD1	TRBJ2-5	NA	TGTGCCACCAGCCTAGAGGGGGCGAAGACCCAGTACTTC	CATSLEGAKTQYF
TRBV2	NA	TRBJ1-2	medium-sized	TGTGCCAGCAGTGGCGACGGATTAAACTATGGCTACACCTTC	CASSGDGLNYGYTF
TRBV5-1	NA	TRBJ1-2	once	TGCGCCAGCAGCTTGGGGGCCGAGAGGGGCTACACCTTC	CASSLGAERGYTF
TRBV5-1	NA	TRBJ2-5	NA	TGCGCCAGCAGCTTGGAGAAGGAGACCCAGTACTTC	CASSLEKETQYF
TRBV5-4	TRBD1	TRBJ1-1	NA	TGTGCCAGCAGCCGAACAGGGGCCGACACTGAAGCTTTCTTT	CASSRTGADTEAFF
TRBV7-2	NA	TRBJ1-1	NA	TGTGCCAGCAGCCGTTTAGAGGGGGGGACTGAAGCTTTCTTT	CASSRLEGGTEAFF
TRBV7-6	TRBD1	TRBJ1-3	NA	TGTGCCAGCAGCGTCGGGACAGGGGGCGTCGGAAACACCATATATTTT	CASSVGTGGVGNTIYF
TRBV6-5	TRBD1	TRBJ2-7	NA	TGTGCCAGCAGTAAGCAGGGGGTTAGCTCCTACGAGCAGTACTTC	CASSKQGVSSYEQYF
TRBV7-7	TRBD2	TRBJ2-1	once	TGTGCTAGCAGCTCCATGAGCGGGGCCTACAATGAGCAGTTCTTC	CASSSMSGAYNEQFF
TRBV12-3/TRBV12-4	NA	TRBJ2-2	NA	TGTGCCAGCAGAACCACCAACACCGGGGAGCTGTTTTTT	CASRTTNTGELFF
TRBV6-5	NA	TRBJ2-7	once	TGTGCCAGCAGTCTCTCGTCCCCCCGTTACGAGCAGTACTTC	CASSLSSPRYEQYF
TRBV14	NA	TRBJ1-3	NA	TGTGCCAGCAGCCAAAGCTCGGTCCCTGGAAACACCATATATTTT	CASSQSSVPGNTIYF
TRBV7-2	TRBD1	TRBJ2-2	once	TGTGCCAGCAGCCCTAAGACAGGGTCGAACACCGGGGAGCTGTTTTTT	CASSPKTGSNTGELFF
TRBV11-3	NA	TRBJ1-1	NA	TGTGCCAGCAGCTTAGATGGGCAGTCTGAAGCTTTCTTT	CASSLDGQSEAFF
TRBV10-3	NA	TRBJ2-7	NA	TGTGCCATCAGTGAAGGGCCAGGGAAGGGGAAGCCCTACGAGCAGTACTTC	CAISEGPGKGKPYEQYF